Listed below are T cell receptor beta chains from one sample, sequenced in a study of T-cell memory formation after mild COVID-19. Via MiXCR, TCRdb re-called the 5' RACE reads, giving one row per CDR3 protein. The sample records roughly 240,000 distinct CDR3 sequences, approximately 15% being singletons. Sequenced material: PBMCs or a T cell subset sorted from them (not recorded which). These receptors were collected from an adult woman who had mild COVID-19 (a few samples of this study predate the infection). Cell type and time point are not known. CDR3s include the opening cysteine and the closing phenylalanine or tryptophan. The D gene is left open where the match is weak. Expanded clones are given a class, and other clones once, few, many or no size at all.

clone_size: .
j_call: TRBJ2-5
d_call: TRBD1
cdr3_length: 15
v_call: TRBV6-5
cdr3_aa: CASSYSTGGSETQYF
cdr3_nt: TGTGCCAGCAGTTACTCGACAGGGGGCAGTGAGACCCAGTACTTC

clone_size: few
j_call: TRBJ2-1
d_call: TRBD1
cdr3_length: 15
v_call: TRBV9
cdr3_aa: CASSFGQGSYNEQFF
cdr3_nt: TGTGCCAGCAGCTTCGGACAGGGATCCTACAATGAGCAGTTCTTC

clone_size: few
j_call: TRBJ2-7
d_call: .
cdr3_length: 15
v_call: TRBV12-3/TRBV12-4
cdr3_aa: CASSLYSTGAYEQYF
cdr3_nt: TGTGCCAGCAGCCTCTATTCGACCGGAGCCTACGAGCAGTACTTC

clone_size: few
j_call: TRBJ1-1
d_call: TRBD1
cdr3_length: 15
v_call: TRBV18
cdr3_aa: CASSPSVGQDTEAFF
cdr3_nt: TGTGCCAGCTCACCCTCCGTGGGACAGGACACTGAAGCTTTCTTT

clone_size: few
j_call: TRBJ1-1
d_call: .
cdr3_length: 13
v_call: TRBV15
cdr3_aa: CATSRDLGHEAFF
cdr3_nt: TGTGCCACCAGCAGAGATCTCGGACACGAAGCTTTCTTT

clone_size: few
j_call: TRBJ2-1
d_call: TRBD2
cdr3_length: 16
v_call: TRBV20-1
cdr3_aa: CSAKTSGRGSYNEQFF
cdr3_nt: TGCAGTGCAAAGACTAGCGGGAGGGGCTCCTACAATGAGCAGTTCTTC

clone_size: few
j_call: TRBJ1-1
d_call: .
cdr3_length: 14
v_call: TRBV4-1
cdr3_aa: CASSHPLRDTEAFF
cdr3_nt: TGCGCCAGCAGCCACCCCCTACGGGACACTGAAGCTTTCTTT

clone_size: .
j_call: TRBJ2-7
d_call: TRBD1
cdr3_length: 13
v_call: TRBV12-3/TRBV12-4
cdr3_aa: CATSTGEAHEQYF
cdr3_nt: TGTGCCACCTCGACAGGGGAAGCCCACGAGCAGTACTTC

clone_size: few
j_call: TRBJ2-1
d_call: .
cdr3_length: 12
v_call: TRBV7-9
cdr3_aa: CASSLTLTEQFF
cdr3_nt: TGTGCCAGCAGCTTAACACTAACAGAGCAGTTCTTC

clone_size: .
j_call: TRBJ1-5
d_call: .
cdr3_length: 16
v_call: TRBV12-3/TRBV12-4
cdr3_aa: CASSLARGKGNQPQHF
cdr3_nt: TGTGCCAGCAGTTTAGCAAGGGGAAAGGGCAATCAGCCCCAGCATTTT

clone_size: few
j_call: TRBJ1-6
d_call: .
cdr3_length: 17
v_call: TRBV5-1
cdr3_aa: CASCPGRRSSYNSPLHF
cdr3_nt: TGCGCCAGCTGTCCGGGACGGAGGAGCTCCTATAATTCACCCCTCCACTTT

clone_size: few
j_call: TRBJ2-3
d_call: TRBD2
cdr3_length: 16
v_call: TRBV5-1
cdr3_aa: CASSSIAGGRTDTQYF
cdr3_nt: TGCGCCAGCAGCTCGATAGCGGGAGGGCGCACAGATACGCAGTATTTT

clone_size: many
j_call: TRBJ2-2
d_call: .
cdr3_length: 13
v_call: TRBV18
cdr3_aa: CASSIQNTGELFF
cdr3_nt: TGTGCCAGCTCAATACAGAACACCGGGGAGCTGTTTTTT

clone_size: .
j_call: TRBJ1-5
d_call: .
cdr3_length: 14
v_call: TRBV20-1
cdr3_aa: CSASKVRSNQPQHF
cdr3_nt: TGCAGTGCTAGCAAGGTGAGAAGCAATCAGCCCCAGCATTTT

clone_size: many
j_call: TRBJ2-1
d_call: .
cdr3_length: 15
v_call: TRBV7-2
cdr3_aa: CASSGPETREGEQFF
cdr3_nt: TGTGCCAGCAGCGGACCCGAGACTAGAGAGGGTGAGCAGTTCTTC

clone_size: .
j_call: TRBJ1-4
d_call: .
cdr3_length: 15
v_call: TRBV2
cdr3_aa: CASSEADGRVEKLFF
cdr3_nt: TGTGCCAGCAGTGAAGCGGATGGACGGGTTGAAAAACTGTTTTTT

clone_size: .
j_call: TRBJ1-2
d_call: .
cdr3_length: 15
v_call: TRBV5-1
cdr3_aa: CASSAGAGSYYGYTF
cdr3_nt: TGCGCCAGCAGCGCAGGAGCAGGGTCTTACTATGGCTACACCTTC

clone_size: .
j_call: TRBJ1-1
d_call: .
cdr3_length: 15
v_call: TRBV29-1
cdr3_aa: CSARQDPHPDTEAFF
cdr3_nt: TGCAGCGCCAGACAGGACCCCCATCCGGACACTGAAGCTTTCTTT

clone_size: few
j_call: TRBJ1-4
d_call: .
cdr3_length: 12
v_call: TRBV30
cdr3_aa: CAWSVLTEKLFF
cdr3_nt: TGTGCCTGGAGTGTATTAACCGAAAAACTGTTTTTT

clone_size: few
j_call: TRBJ2-3
d_call: TRBD1
cdr3_length: 17
v_call: TRBV30
cdr3_aa: CAWSVRIEAGGRHTQYF
cdr3_nt: TGTGCCTGGAGTGTAAGAATAGAGGCAGGGGGCCGGCATACGCAGTATTTT

clone_size: few
j_call: TRBJ1-2
d_call: .
cdr3_length: 15
v_call: TRBV5-1
cdr3_aa: CASTLLPSAGRGYTF
cdr3_nt: TGCGCCAGCACCCTGCTTCCCTCAGCAGGTCGTGGCTACACCTTC

clone_size: .
j_call: TRBJ2-3
d_call: .
cdr3_length: 15
v_call: TRBV7-9
cdr3_aa: CASSRTGTLTDTQYF
cdr3_nt: TGTGCCAGCAGCCGCACCGGGACCCTAACAGATACGCAGTATTTT

clone_size: few
j_call: TRBJ2-7
d_call: .
cdr3_length: 16
v_call: TRBV15
cdr3_aa: CATSSKGGLAAYEQYF
cdr3_nt: TGTGCCACCAGCTCAAAGGGGGGCCTAGCGGCCTACGAGCAGTACTTC

clone_size: few
j_call: TRBJ2-1
d_call: .
cdr3_length: 13
v_call: TRBV4-2
cdr3_aa: CASSQDEYNEQFF
cdr3_nt: TGTGCCAGCAGCCAAGATGAGTACAATGAGCAGTTCTTC

clone_size: few
j_call: TRBJ1-4
d_call: TRBD1
cdr3_length: 14
v_call: TRBV12-3/TRBV12-4
cdr3_aa: CASSQQGLDEKLFF
cdr3_nt: TGTGCCAGCAGTCAACAGGGGTTGGATGAAAAACTGTTTTTT

clone_size: .
j_call: TRBJ2-3
d_call: TRBD2
cdr3_length: 15
v_call: TRBV3-1
cdr3_aa: CASSHTSGKVDTQYF
cdr3_nt: TGTGCCAGCAGCCATACTAGCGGGAAGGTAGATACGCAGTATTTT

clone_size: .
j_call: TRBJ1-1
d_call: .
cdr3_length: 14
v_call: TRBV11-2
cdr3_aa: CASSAGGGSTEAFF
cdr3_nt: TGTGCCAGCAGCGCCGGGGGAGGGAGCACTGAAGCTTTCTTT

clone_size: few
j_call: TRBJ2-5
d_call: TRBD2
cdr3_length: 15
v_call: TRBV5-1
cdr3_aa: CASSLAGGDAETQYF
cdr3_nt: TGCGCCAGCAGCTTGGCCGGGGGGGATGCGGAGACCCAGTACTTC

clone_size: .
j_call: TRBJ1-1
d_call: .
cdr3_length: 15
v_call: TRBV19
cdr3_aa: CASSISGSLNTEAFF
cdr3_nt: TGTGCCAGTAGTATTTCGGGCAGCTTGAACACTGAAGCTTTCTTT

clone_size: once
j_call: TRBJ2-1
d_call: TRBD2
cdr3_length: 17
v_call: TRBV10-3
cdr3_aa: CAISNPPGLAAANEQFF
cdr3_nt: TGTGCCATCAGTAATCCCCCGGGACTAGCGGCAGCCAATGAGCAGTTCTTC

clone_size: once
j_call: TRBJ2-1
d_call: TRBD2
cdr3_length: 16
v_call: TRBV12-3/TRBV12-4
cdr3_aa: CASSLVPLAGGNEQFF
cdr3_nt: TGTGCCAGCAGTTTAGTCCCTCTAGCGGGGGGAAATGAGCAGTTCTTC

clone_size: .
j_call: TRBJ2-2
d_call: TRBD1
cdr3_length: 16
v_call: TRBV7-2
cdr3_aa: CASSPIGTGGSGELFF
cdr3_nt: TGTGCCAGCAGCCCAATCGGGACAGGGGGATCCGGGGAGCTGTTTTTT

clone_size: few
j_call: TRBJ2-1
d_call: .
cdr3_length: 16
v_call: TRBV20-1
cdr3_aa: CSAREVGLSTYNEQFF
cdr3_nt: TGCAGTGCTAGAGAGGTAGGGCTGTCGACCTACAATGAGCAGTTCTTC

clone_size: many
j_call: TRBJ2-1
d_call: TRBD2
cdr3_length: 16
v_call: TRBV6-2/TRBV6-3
cdr3_aa: CASSSGLAGPYNEQFF
cdr3_nt: TGTGCCAGCTCCTCGGGACTAGCGGGACCTTACAATGAGCAGTTCTTC

clone_size: .
j_call: TRBJ2-1
d_call: TRBD2
cdr3_length: 12
v_call: TRBV2
cdr3_aa: CASSRLAGTQFF
cdr3_nt: TGTGCCAGCAGTAGGTTAGCGGGGACCCAGTTCTTC

clone_size: few
j_call: TRBJ2-2
d_call: .
cdr3_length: 15
v_call: TRBV12-3/TRBV12-4
cdr3_aa: CASSFVGYSGGELFF
cdr3_nt: TGTGCCAGCAGTTTCGTCGGGTACTCTGGGGGGGAGCTGTTTTTT

clone_size: .
j_call: TRBJ1-1
d_call: .
cdr3_length: 12
v_call: TRBV6-5
cdr3_aa: CATREGGTEAFF
cdr3_nt: TGTGCCACCCGGGAGGGGGGCACTGAAGCTTTCTTT

clone_size: many
j_call: TRBJ2-5
d_call: .
cdr3_length: 14
v_call: TRBV7-3
cdr3_aa: CASSLNGRGETQYF
cdr3_nt: TGTGCCAGCAGCTTAAACGGGCGTGGGGAGACCCAGTACTTC

clone_size: .
j_call: TRBJ2-5
d_call: .
cdr3_length: 15
v_call: TRBV7-2
cdr3_aa: CASSLVRGPEETQYF
cdr3_nt: TGTGCCAGCAGCCTAGTTCGGGGGCCCGAAGAGACCCAGTACTTC

clone_size: .
j_call: TRBJ1-5
d_call: .
cdr3_length: 15
v_call: TRBV6-2/TRBV6-3
cdr3_aa: CASSVVGLSNQPQHF
cdr3_nt: TGTGCCAGCAGTGTGGTGGGGCTGAGCAATCAGCCCCAGCATTTT

clone_size: .
j_call: TRBJ2-2
d_call: .
cdr3_length: 13
v_call: TRBV15
cdr3_aa: CATSRELGRELFF
cdr3_nt: TGTGCCACCAGCAGAGAACTGGGCCGGGAGCTGTTTTTT

clone_size: few
j_call: TRBJ1-1
d_call: .
cdr3_length: 16
v_call: TRBV12-3/TRBV12-4
cdr3_aa: CASSPRRAQGPTEAFF
cdr3_nt: TGTGCCAGCAGTCCCCGACGGGCTCAGGGTCCCACTGAAGCTTTCTTT

clone_size: .
j_call: TRBJ2-1
d_call: .
cdr3_length: 15
v_call: TRBV2
cdr3_aa: CASSVDRSTYNEQFF
cdr3_nt: TGTGCCAGCAGCGTCGACAGGAGTACCTACAATGAGCAGTTCTTC

clone_size: few
j_call: TRBJ2-7
d_call: TRBD2
cdr3_length: 19
v_call: TRBV7-8
cdr3_aa: CASSLDGLAVVKSSYEQYF
cdr3_nt: TGTGCCAGCAGCTTAGATGGACTAGCGGTCGTTAAGAGCTCCTACGAGCAGTACTTC

clone_size: .
j_call: TRBJ2-7
d_call: .
cdr3_length: 18
v_call: TRBV21-1
cdr3_aa: CARGGKGVLPGDVYEQYF
cdr3_nt: TGTGCCAGAGGAGGCAAAGGCGTTCTGCCAGGGGATGTTTACGAGCAGTACTTC

clone_size: few
j_call: TRBJ1-1
d_call: .
cdr3_length: 11
v_call: TRBV12-3/TRBV12-4
cdr3_aa: CASSSWQGAFF
cdr3_nt: TGTGCCAGCAGCTCGTGGCAGGGAGCTTTCTTT

clone_size: few
j_call: TRBJ1-4
d_call: .
cdr3_length: 13
v_call: TRBV20-1
cdr3_aa: CSAIPGGREKLFF
cdr3_nt: TGCAGTGCTATCCCCGGAGGACGGGAAAAACTGTTTTTT

clone_size: few
j_call: TRBJ2-7
d_call: TRBD1
cdr3_length: 16
v_call: TRBV25-1
cdr3_aa: CASSPFGQGYSYEQYF
cdr3_nt: TGTGCCAGCAGTCCTTTCGGACAGGGGTACTCCTACGAGCAGTACTTC

clone_size: many
j_call: TRBJ2-5
d_call: .
cdr3_length: 14
v_call: TRBV7-9
cdr3_aa: CASRLSASQETQYF
cdr3_nt: TGTGCCAGCAGGTTGTCGGCTTCCCAAGAGACCCAGTACTTC

clone_size: few
j_call: TRBJ2-7
d_call: .
cdr3_length: 12
v_call: TRBV24-1
cdr3_aa: CATSSVGYEQYF
cdr3_nt: TGTGCCACCAGTTCTGTTGGCTACGAGCAGTACTTC

clone_size: .
j_call: TRBJ2-7
d_call: TRBD2
cdr3_length: 13
v_call: TRBV20-1
cdr3_aa: CSARTSGIYEQYF
cdr3_nt: TGCAGTGCTAGAACTAGCGGAATTTACGAGCAGTACTTC

clone_size: .
j_call: TRBJ2-7
d_call: .
cdr3_length: 14
v_call: TRBV7-2
cdr3_aa: CASRRDRSIYEQYF
cdr3_nt: TGTGCCAGCAGACGGGACCGGTCGATTTACGAGCAGTACTTC

clone_size: many
j_call: TRBJ2-3
d_call: .
cdr3_length: 15
v_call: TRBV4-1
cdr3_aa: CASSQDGSPTDTQYF
cdr3_nt: TGCGCCAGCAGCCAAGACGGGAGCCCCACAGATACGCAGTATTTT

clone_size: few
j_call: TRBJ2-7
d_call: TRBD2
cdr3_length: 14
v_call: TRBV6-1
cdr3_aa: CASSEPSGSYEQYF
cdr3_nt: TGTGCCAGCAGTGAACCTAGCGGCTCCTACGAGCAGTACTTC

clone_size: .
j_call: TRBJ1-5
d_call: .
cdr3_length: 15
v_call: TRBV12-3/TRBV12-4
cdr3_aa: CASSLPRQGNQPQHF
cdr3_nt: TGTGCCAGCAGTCTACCCCGACAGGGCAATCAGCCCCAGCATTTT